The present TCR beta chain was sequenced within a study of blood T cell repertoires in COVID-19. Residents of 24 US areas, aged roughly 18 to 95 years, made up the participants. Cohorts were determined from participant-reported clinical history. Donors in Cohort 3 who had recovered were those with two negative PCRs, healthcare professional clearance, or resolution of their symptoms. As originally analysed: Nucleated cell counts were estimated from reference gene primer amplification. Measured with immunoSEQ multiplex PCR; TCRdb has only the in-frame clones, and not every one. V, J and clone size were drawn from that table, and D and trimming were deduced from the DNA. The sample holds 200,000 to 300,000 clones; 80% to 90% are singletons and the top ten take over 4%. The CDR3 covers 16 residues. Germline V lookup: CDR1 SGHNT, CDR2 YYREEE (reference sequence). Trimming removed 0 bases at V and 3 bases at J, with 15 bases between.

The sample taken for sequencing was PBMCs or T cells enriched from blood (not recorded which). The receptor's source is a woman aged 25-40 years who had recovered from COVID-19. The chain recombines TRBV5-4 with TRBJ1-1; maybe TRBD1 (5 bases). CDR3 sequence (DNA): TGTGCCAGCAGCTTGGAGGGACCCCGGGGGGACACTGAAGCTTTCTTT. It encodes CASSLEGPRGDTEAFF.